This T cell receptor beta chain came from a study of cytomegalovirus exposure and HLA in healthy donors. Study outcomes and limitations: Some segments of the V type, notably TRBV6-2 and TRBV6-3, were excluded as indistinguishable.

With respect to this clone: Its specificity is unknown.

The PCR employed 60 Vbeta primers together with 13 Jbeta primers. Data came from immunoSEQ multiplex PCR; TCRdb stores just in-frame clones and leaves some out. The sample has 90,000 to 120,000 clones, over 80% seen once. The V gene's germline CDR1 is GTSNPN and CDR2 SVGIG (reference sequence). The length of the CDR3 is 13 residues. The V and J ends lost 3 bases and 7 bases, in that order; junction bases with no gene match: 4. The chain couples TRBV30 to TRBJ2-3; 10 bases are shared with TRBD2. This sequence originates from a man aged 25 to 40 in good health and CMV-seropositive. What was sequenced was PBMCs. CDR3: CAWRAGGAHTQYF. The CDR3 region has the DNA TGTGCCTGGAGAGCGGGGGGGGCTCATACGCAGTATTTT.